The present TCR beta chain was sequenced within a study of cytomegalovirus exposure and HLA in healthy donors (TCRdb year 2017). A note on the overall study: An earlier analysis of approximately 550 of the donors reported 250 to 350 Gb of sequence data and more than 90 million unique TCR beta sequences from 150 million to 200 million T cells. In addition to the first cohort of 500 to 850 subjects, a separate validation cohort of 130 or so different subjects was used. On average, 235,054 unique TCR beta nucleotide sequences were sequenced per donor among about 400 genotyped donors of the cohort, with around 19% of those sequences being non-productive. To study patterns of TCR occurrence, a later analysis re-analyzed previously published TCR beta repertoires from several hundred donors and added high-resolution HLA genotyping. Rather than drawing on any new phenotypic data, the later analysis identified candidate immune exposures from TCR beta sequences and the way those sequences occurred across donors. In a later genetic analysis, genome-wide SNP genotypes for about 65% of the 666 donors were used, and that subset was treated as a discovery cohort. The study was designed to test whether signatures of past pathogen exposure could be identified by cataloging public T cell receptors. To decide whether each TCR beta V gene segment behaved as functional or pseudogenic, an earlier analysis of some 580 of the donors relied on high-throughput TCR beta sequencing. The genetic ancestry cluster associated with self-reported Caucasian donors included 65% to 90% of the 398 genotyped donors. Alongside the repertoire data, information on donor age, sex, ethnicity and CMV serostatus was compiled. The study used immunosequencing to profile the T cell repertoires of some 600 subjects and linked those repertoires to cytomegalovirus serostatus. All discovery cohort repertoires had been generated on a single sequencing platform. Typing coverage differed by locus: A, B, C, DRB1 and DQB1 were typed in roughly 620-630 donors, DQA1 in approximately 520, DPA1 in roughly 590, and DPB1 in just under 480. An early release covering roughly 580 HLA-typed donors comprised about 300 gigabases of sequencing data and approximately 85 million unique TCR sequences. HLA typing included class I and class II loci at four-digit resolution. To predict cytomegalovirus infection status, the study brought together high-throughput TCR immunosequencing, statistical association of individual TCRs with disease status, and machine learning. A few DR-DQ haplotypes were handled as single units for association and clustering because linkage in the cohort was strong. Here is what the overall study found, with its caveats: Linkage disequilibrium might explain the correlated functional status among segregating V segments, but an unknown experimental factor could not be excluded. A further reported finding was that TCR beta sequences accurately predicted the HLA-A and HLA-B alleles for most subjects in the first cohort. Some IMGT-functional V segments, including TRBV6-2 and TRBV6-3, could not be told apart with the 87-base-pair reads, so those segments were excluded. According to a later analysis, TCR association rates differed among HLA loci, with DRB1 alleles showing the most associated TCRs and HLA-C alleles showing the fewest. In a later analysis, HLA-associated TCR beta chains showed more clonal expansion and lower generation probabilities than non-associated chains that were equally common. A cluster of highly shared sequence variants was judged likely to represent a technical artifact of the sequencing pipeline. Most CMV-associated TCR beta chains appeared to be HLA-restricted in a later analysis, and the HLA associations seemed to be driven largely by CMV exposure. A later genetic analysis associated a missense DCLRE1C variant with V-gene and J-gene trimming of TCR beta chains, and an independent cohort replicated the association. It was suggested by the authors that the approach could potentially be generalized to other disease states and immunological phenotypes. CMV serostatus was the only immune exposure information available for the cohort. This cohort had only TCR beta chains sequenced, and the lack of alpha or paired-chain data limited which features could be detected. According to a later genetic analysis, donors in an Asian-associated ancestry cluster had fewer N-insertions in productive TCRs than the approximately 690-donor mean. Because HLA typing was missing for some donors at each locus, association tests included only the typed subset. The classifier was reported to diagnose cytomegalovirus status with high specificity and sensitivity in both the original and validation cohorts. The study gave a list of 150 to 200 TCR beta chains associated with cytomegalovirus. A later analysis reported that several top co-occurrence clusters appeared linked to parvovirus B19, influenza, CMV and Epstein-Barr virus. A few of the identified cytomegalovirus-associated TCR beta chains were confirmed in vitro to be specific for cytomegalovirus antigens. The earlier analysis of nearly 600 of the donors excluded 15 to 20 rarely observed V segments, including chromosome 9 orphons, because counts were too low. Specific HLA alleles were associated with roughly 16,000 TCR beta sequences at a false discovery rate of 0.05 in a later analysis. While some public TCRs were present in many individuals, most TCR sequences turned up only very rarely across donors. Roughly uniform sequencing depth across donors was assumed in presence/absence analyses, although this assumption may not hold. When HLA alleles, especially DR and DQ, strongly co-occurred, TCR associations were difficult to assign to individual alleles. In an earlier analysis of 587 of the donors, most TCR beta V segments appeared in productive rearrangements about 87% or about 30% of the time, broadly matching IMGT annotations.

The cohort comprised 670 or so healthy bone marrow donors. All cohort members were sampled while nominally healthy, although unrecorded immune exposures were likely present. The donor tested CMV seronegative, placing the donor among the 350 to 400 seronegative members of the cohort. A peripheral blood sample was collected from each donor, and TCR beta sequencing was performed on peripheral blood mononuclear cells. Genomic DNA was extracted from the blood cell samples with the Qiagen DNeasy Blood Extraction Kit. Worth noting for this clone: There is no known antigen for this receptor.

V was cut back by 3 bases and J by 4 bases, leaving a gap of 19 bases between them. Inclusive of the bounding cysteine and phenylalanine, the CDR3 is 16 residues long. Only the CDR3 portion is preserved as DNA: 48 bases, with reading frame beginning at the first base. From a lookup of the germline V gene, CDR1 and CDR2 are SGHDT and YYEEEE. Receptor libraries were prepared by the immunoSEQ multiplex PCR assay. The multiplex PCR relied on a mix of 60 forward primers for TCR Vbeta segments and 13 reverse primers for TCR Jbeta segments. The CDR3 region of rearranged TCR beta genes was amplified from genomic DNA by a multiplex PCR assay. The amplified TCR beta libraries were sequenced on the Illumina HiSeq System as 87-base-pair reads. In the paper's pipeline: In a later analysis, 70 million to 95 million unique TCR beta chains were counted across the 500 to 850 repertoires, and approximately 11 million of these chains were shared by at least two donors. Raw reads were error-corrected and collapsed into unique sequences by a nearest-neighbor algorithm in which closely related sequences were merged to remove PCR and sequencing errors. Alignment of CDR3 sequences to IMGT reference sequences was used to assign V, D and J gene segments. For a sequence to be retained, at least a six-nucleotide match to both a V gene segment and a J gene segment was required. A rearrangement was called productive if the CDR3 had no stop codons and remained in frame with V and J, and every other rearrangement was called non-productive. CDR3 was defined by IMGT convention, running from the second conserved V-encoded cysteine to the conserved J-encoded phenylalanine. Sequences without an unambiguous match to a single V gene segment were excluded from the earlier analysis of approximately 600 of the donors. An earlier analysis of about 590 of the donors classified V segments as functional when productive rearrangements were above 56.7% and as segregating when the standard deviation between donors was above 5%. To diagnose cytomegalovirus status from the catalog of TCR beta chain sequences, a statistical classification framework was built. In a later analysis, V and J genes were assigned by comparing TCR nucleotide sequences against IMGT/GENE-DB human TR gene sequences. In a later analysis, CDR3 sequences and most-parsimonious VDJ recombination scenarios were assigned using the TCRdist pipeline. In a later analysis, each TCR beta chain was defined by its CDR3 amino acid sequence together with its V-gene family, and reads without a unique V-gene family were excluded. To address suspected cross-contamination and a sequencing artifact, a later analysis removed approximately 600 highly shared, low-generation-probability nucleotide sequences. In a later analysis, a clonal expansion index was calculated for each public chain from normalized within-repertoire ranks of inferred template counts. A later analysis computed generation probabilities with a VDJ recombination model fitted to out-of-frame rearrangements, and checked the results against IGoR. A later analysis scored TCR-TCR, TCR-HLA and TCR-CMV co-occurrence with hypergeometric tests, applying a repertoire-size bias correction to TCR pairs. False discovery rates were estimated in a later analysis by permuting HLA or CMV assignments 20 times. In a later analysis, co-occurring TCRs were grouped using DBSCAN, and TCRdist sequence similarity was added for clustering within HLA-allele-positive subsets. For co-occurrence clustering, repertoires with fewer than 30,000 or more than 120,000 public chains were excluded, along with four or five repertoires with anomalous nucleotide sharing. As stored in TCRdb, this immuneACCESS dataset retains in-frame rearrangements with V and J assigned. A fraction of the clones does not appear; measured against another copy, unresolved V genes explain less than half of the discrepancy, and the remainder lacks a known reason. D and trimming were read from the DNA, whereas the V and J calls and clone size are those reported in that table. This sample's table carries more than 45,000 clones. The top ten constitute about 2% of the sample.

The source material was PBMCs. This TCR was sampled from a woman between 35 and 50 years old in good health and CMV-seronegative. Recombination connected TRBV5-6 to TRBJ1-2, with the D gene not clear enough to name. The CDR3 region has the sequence CASSSTKGGSVYGYTF. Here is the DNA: TGTGCCAGCAGCTCCACCAAAGGCGGGTCGGTCTATGGCTACACCTTC.